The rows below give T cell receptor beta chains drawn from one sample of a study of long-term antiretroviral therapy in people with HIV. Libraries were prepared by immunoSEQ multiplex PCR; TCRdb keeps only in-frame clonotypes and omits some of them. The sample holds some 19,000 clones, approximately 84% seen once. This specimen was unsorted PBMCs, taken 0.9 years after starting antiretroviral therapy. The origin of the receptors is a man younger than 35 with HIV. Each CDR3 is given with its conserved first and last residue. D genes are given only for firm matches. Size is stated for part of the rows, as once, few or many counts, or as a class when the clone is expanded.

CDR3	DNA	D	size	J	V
CASSLNYGYTF	TGTGCCAGCAGTTTAAACTATGGCTACACCTTC	NA	NA	TRBJ1-2	TRBV27
CASSTSEVRGTDTQYF	TGTGCCAGCAGCACCTCAGAGGTGAGGGGCACAGATACGCAGTATTTT	NA	NA	TRBJ2-3	TRBV11-2
CSVGGYVTGKLYEQYF	TGCAGCGTTGGGGGCTATGTAACGGGCAAACTCTACGAGCAGTACTTC	NA	NA	TRBJ2-7	TRBV29-1
CASSLPRVGNYTF	TGTGCCAGCAGCCTCCCGCGTGTCGGGAACTACACCTTC	NA	NA	TRBJ1-2	TRBV5-6
CASSQEMGPGRTEAFF	TGCGCCAGCAGCCAAGAGATGGGGCCCGGCCGGACTGAAGCTTTCTTT	NA	NA	TRBJ1-1	TRBV4-1
CASSFGTANYGYTF	TGTGCCAGCAGCTTCGGGACAGCTAACTATGGCTACACCTTC	TRBD1	few	TRBJ1-2	TRBV5-4
CASSIKEGARKPQHF	TGTGCCAGTAGTATAAAGGAAGGGGCAAGGAAGCCCCAGCATTTT	NA	NA	TRBJ1-5	TRBV19
CASSWGGNTGELFF	TGTGCCAGCAGCTGGGGGGGGAACACCGGGGAGCTGTTTTTT	TRBD2	NA	TRBJ2-2	TRBV7-6
CASSPTGTANYGYTF	TGTGCCAGCAGCCCCACAGGGACAGCTAACTATGGCTACACCTTC	TRBD1	NA	TRBJ1-2	TRBV14
CASSLYLVHYNEQFF	TGTGCCAGCAGTTTATACCTAGTCCACTACAATGAGCAGTTCTTC	NA	NA	TRBJ2-1	TRBV27
CASSQGASPQHF	TGTGCCAGCAGTCAAGGGGCATCGCCCCAGCATTTT	NA	NA	TRBJ1-5	TRBV2
CASRSLEGGGLGYTF	TGTGCCAGCAGAAGTCTTGAGGGTGGGGGTCTTGGCTACACCTTC	NA	NA	TRBJ1-2	TRBV21-1
CASSLEFLGREGLAFF	TGCGCCAGCAGCTTGGAATTTTTGGGCAGGGAGGGATTAGCTTTCTTT	NA	NA	TRBJ1-1	TRBV5-1
CASSPQDLPRYEQYF	TGTGCCAGCAGCCCCCAGGACCTTCCCCGCTACGAGCAGTACTTC	NA	NA	TRBJ2-7	TRBV7-6
CASSLNSRLDLGGEQYF	TGTGCCAGCAGCCTGAATTCCAGGCTAGACTTAGGCGGCGAGCAGTACTTC	NA	NA	TRBJ2-7	TRBV4-2
CASSLGPGEPQHF	TGCGCCAGCAGCTTGGGGCCCGGGGAGCCCCAGCATTTT	NA	once	TRBJ1-5	TRBV5-1
CASSLAAGDEQFF	TGTGCCAGCAGCTTGGCCGCAGGGGACGAGCAGTTCTTC	NA	NA	TRBJ2-1	TRBV5-4
CASSPLAGGGSETQYF	TGTGCCAGCAGCCCACTAGCGGGGGGAGGATCAGAGACCCAGTACTTC	TRBD2	few	TRBJ2-5	TRBV9
CASSSGDIQYF	TGTGCCAGCAGCTCAGGGGACATTCAGTACTTC	NA	NA	TRBJ2-4	TRBV2
CASSNLQGDTEAFF	TGTGCCAGCAGTAACTTACAGGGGGACACTGAAGCTTTCTTT	TRBD1	NA	TRBJ1-1	TRBV6-5
CASSIKLAGTGELFF	TGTGCCAGTAGTATCAAGCTAGCGGGCACCGGGGAGCTGTTTTTT	TRBD2	few	TRBJ2-2	TRBV19
CASSYSIRGRYGYTF	TGTGCCAGCAGTTACTCAATCAGGGGCCGCTATGGCTACACCTTC	NA	NA	TRBJ1-2	TRBV6-5
CASSLGEGNQPQHF	TGTGCCAGCAGCTTAGGCGAGGGAAATCAGCCCCAGCATTTT	NA	NA	TRBJ1-5	TRBV7-9
CASSVTSGPYEQYF	TGTGCCAGCAGCGTGACTAGCGGGCCCTACGAGCAGTACTTC	TRBD2	NA	TRBJ2-7	TRBV9
CASSATGTGAREQYF	TGTGCCAGCAGCGCTACCGGGACAGGGGCAAGGGAGCAGTACTTC	TRBD1	NA	TRBJ2-7	TRBV2
CSVGDKRQFEKLFF	TGCAGCGTTGGGGACAAAAGACAGTTTGAAAAACTGTTTTTT	NA	once	TRBJ1-4	TRBV29-1
CATALTGGEAFF	TGTGCTACCGCTTTAACGGGGGGCGAAGCTTTCTTT	NA	NA	TRBJ1-1	TRBV12-5
CASSSQAGGNTGELFF	TGTGCCAGCTCATCCCAAGCGGGGGGGAACACCGGGGAGCTGTTTTTT	TRBD2	NA	TRBJ2-2	TRBV18
CASSPTSGGYHEQYF	TGTGCCAGTAGTCCGACTAGCGGGGGGTACCACGAGCAGTACTTC	TRBD2	NA	TRBJ2-7	TRBV19
CASSSGRQGEAFF	TGTGCCAGCAGTTCGGGCAGACAGGGGGAAGCTTTCTTT	TRBD1	NA	TRBJ1-1	TRBV27
CASSPPGSLNTEAFF	TGCGCCAGCAGCCCACCTGGCAGCTTGAACACTGAAGCTTTCTTT	NA	NA	TRBJ1-1	TRBV5-1